This T cell receptor beta chain comes out of a study of HIV-infected patients and healthy controls. V trimming: 3 bases; J trimming: 9 bases; junction bases outside the gene matches: 10. CDR1 and CDR2 from the germline V gene are MNHEY and SMNVEV (reference sequence). CDR3 size: 14 residues. Study results and limitations: Compared with controls, mean Gini indices were significantly raised in HIV-infected repertoires, possibly indicating oligoclonality. Apparent post-therapy Gini recovery among HIV-infected patients was not reproduced with size-matched repertoires. Only sixteen HIV-infected individuals were processed, a major limit on how widely findings apply.

By proportion, this clonotype is large. Its target is unknown. Approximately 500 ng RNA was reverse transcribed with alpha and beta constant-region primers. Separate chain-specific third strand synthesis with multiplexing indices produced the alpha and beta libraries. All rearrangements within a chain used one primer pair; cDNA molecules carried barcodes. TCRdb analysed the 5' RACE reads with MiXCR anew, one entry per CDR3 protein. The sample shows about 2,100 distinct CDR3 sequences, 11% to 15% of them seen only once. Antiretroviral therapy had run roughly three months, about 14 weeks, before follow-up blood collection. The repertoire came from unfractionated whole blood and reflected all unsorted peripheral T cells.

The sample here was blood, taken during antiretroviral therapy. This chain connects TRBV27 to TRBJ2-7; TRBD1 aligns across 8 bases. This TCR came from an adult with HIV infection. The CDR3 protein is CASSFSGQGSGQYF. The CDR3 region has the DNA TGTGCCAGCAGTTTCTCCGGACAGGGATCGGGGCAGTACTTC.